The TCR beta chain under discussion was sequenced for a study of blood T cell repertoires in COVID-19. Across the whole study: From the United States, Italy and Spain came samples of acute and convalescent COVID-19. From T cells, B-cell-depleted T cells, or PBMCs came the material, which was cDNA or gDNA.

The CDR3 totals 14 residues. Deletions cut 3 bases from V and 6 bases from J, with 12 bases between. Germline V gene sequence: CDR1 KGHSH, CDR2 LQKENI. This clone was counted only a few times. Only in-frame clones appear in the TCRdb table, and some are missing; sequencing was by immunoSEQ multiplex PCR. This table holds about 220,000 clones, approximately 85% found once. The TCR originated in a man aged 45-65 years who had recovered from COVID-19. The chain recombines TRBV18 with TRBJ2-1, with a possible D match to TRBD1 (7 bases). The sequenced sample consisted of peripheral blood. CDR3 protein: CASSPQGGANEQFF. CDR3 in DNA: TGTGCCAGCTCACCTCAGGGGGGAGCCAATGAGCAGTTCTTC.